The text below deals with one T cell receptor beta chain. Authors' analysis steps: Amplification with reference gene primers provided the estimates of nucleated cell counts. Sequencing used immunoSEQ multiplex PCR; TCRdb keeps in-frame clones, though not all of them. D and trimming come from the DNA, and the V and J calls and clone size come from that table. The sample has roughly 220,000 clones; 84% are singletons. The data belong to a study of blood T cell repertoires in COVID-19. Across the study: T cells, B-cell-depleted T cells, or PBMCs provided the cDNA or gDNA that served as material.

The V gene lost 5 bases and the J gene lost 3 bases, with 16 bases spanning the gap. Germline CDR1 MDHEN, CDR2 SYDVKM. This CDR3 contains 15 residues. This chain uses TRBV28 with TRBJ1-1, with D perhaps TRBD1 (6 bases). This TCR was recovered from a middle-aged woman who had recovered from COVID-19. Sequencing used peripheral blood. In DNA, the CDR3 is TGTGCCAGCAGTACAATCGGTCCAGGGGACACTGAAGCTTTCTTT. Its translation: CASSTIGPGDTEAFF.